This T cell receptor (beta chain) was observed in a study of shared clonotypes between healthy human individuals. In the naive CD8 group, cells lacked CD45RO and were positively selected for CCR7, so terminally differentiated effector memory CD45RA+ cells were left out. This clone occurred once. Its matching antigen is unknown. Study conclusions and caveats: It was observed that approximately 5% of naive CD4 clonotypes were shared across several donors.

Clones were sequenced by immunoSEQ multiplex PCR, and TCRdb holds only the in-frame ones, with some missing. The sample shows approximately 740,000 clones, 90% to 95% of them seen only once. This receptor was obtained from a man under 40 in good health. Sequencing input: naive CD8+ T cells sorted from blood.

CDR3 amino acids: CASSPGLDSTDTQYF. The CDR3 DNA reads as TGCGCCAGCAGCCCGGGACTAGATAGCACAGATACGCAGTATTTT. The gene calls are TRBV5-1 and TRBJ2-3; 8 bases are a match to TRBD2. V shed 4 bases, J shed 0 bases, and the junction held 4 bases outside the gene matches. This CDR3 is 15 amino acids long. CDR1 and CDR2 from the germline V gene are SGHRS and YFSETQ.